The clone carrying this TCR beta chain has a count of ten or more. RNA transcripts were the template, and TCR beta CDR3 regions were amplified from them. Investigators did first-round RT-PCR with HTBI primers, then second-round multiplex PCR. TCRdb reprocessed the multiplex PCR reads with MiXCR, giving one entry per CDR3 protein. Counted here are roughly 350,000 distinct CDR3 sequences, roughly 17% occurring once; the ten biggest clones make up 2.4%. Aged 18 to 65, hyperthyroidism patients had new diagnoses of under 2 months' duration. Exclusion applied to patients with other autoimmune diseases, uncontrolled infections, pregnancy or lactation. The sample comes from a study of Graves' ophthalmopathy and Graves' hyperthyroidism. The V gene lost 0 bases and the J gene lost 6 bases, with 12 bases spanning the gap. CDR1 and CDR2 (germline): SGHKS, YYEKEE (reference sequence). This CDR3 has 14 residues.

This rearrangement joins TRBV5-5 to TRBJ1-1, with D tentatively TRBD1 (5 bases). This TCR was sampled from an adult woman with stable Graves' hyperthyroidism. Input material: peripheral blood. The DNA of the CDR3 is TGTGCCAGCAGCTTGGTATCAGGGTACGCTGAAGCTTTCTTT. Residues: CASSLVSGYAEAFF.